These T cell receptor beta chains were read from a single sample in a study of blood T cell repertoires in COVID-19. Assay used: immunoSEQ multiplex PCR; TCRdb lists only in-frame clones, some missing. The table lists roughly 100,000 clones, about 85% of them singletons. Input material: peripheral blood. These receptors came from a man over 45 with active COVID-19. Both conserved end residues are part of each CDR3. The D gene is left open where the match is weak. Size is stated for part of the rows, as once, few or many counts, or as a class when the clone is expanded.

abundance	d_gene	len	v_gene	j_gene	CDR3nt	CDR3aa
once	-	14	TRBV4-1	TRBJ2-7	TGCGCCAGCAGCCAAGGGACATATGCCTACGAGCAGTACTTC	CASSQGTYAYEQYF
-	-	12	TRBV2	TRBJ2-7	TGTGCCAGCAGTGAAGGACAGCGCGAGCAGTACTTC	CASSEGQREQYF
-	TRBD1	15	TRBV25-1	TRBJ2-7	TGTGCCAGCAGTGAGGGGGGACAGGTGTCCTACGAGCAGTACTTC	CASSEGGQVSYEQYF
-	-	15	TRBV18	TRBJ1-1	TGTGCCAGCTCACCGGGCCGGGGAATGAACACTGAAGCTTTCTTT	CASSPGRGMNTEAFF
few	TRBD1	13	TRBV19	TRBJ2-7	TGTGCCAGTAGAACGACAGGGTCAGGAGAGCAGTACTTC	CASRTTGSGEQYF
once	-	16	TRBV6-1	TRBJ1-1	TGTGCCAGCAGTGAATTAGGAAAACGAAGGGGCACTGAAGCTTTCTTT	CASSELGKRRGTEAFF
-	TRBD1	14	TRBV2	TRBJ2-1	TGTGCCAGCAGTGGCCCGGGACAGTACAATGAGCAGTTCTTC	CASSGPGQYNEQFF
-	TRBD1	14	TRBV6-5	TRBJ1-5	TGTGCCAGCAATGGAGGGACAGGGAATCAGCCCCAGCATTTT	CASNGGTGNQPQHF
-	TRBD1	15	TRBV11-2	TRBJ1-2	TGTGCCAGCAGGAAACCGGGACAGGGGGCGAGGGGCTACACCTTC	CASRKPGQGARGYTF
-	-	14	TRBV7-2	TRBJ2-3	TGTGCCAGCAGTACGGTATATGGCACAGATACGCAGTATTTT	CASSTVYGTDTQYF
-	-	13	TRBV18	TRBJ2-3	TGTGCCAGCTCTCGCGAATGGACAGATACGCAGTATTTT	CASSREWTDTQYF
-	TRBD1	16	TRBV4-2	TRBJ2-3	TGTGCCAGCAGCACCTGGACAGGACAAAGCACAGATACGCAGTATTTT	CASSTWTGQSTDTQYF
-	TRBD2	17	TRBV4-1	TRBJ2-5	TGCGCCAGCAGCCGCCTCCCCGCGGGGGGTCTGATAGAGACCCAGTACTTC	CASSRLPAGGLIETQYF
-	TRBD2	17	TRBV18	TRBJ2-3	TGTGCCAGCTCACCATCCGGGACTAGCGGACTCACAGATACGCAGTATTTT	CASSPSGTSGLTDTQYF
-	-	13	TRBV10-3	TRBJ1-1	TGTGCCACCATGGACACTATGAACACTGAAGCTTTCTTT	CATMDTMNTEAFF
once	TRBD2	14	TRBV7-2	TRBJ2-7	TGTGCCAGCAGCTTGGCGGGGGGGCCCTACGAGCAGTACTTC	CASSLAGGPYEQYF
-	-	14	TRBV5-6	TRBJ1-1	TGTGCCAGCAGCTTGGAACACAGAAACACTGAAGCTTTCTTT	CASSLEHRNTEAFF
once	-	15	TRBV5-1	TRBJ1-2	TGCGCCAGCAGCCCTAATGGCAGGGCTGAGGAAGGCTACACCTTC	CASSPNGRAEEGYTF
-	-	14	TRBV30	TRBJ2-6	TGTGCCTGGAGTCCGGTCTCTGGGGCCAACGTCCTGACTTTC	CAWSPVSGANVLTF
-	-	15	TRBV7-7	TRBJ2-5	TGTGCTAGCAGCCAAACCGCGGGACAGCAAGAGACCCAGTACTTC	CASSQTAGQQETQYF
-	TRBD2	14	TRBV6-5	TRBJ2-3	TGTGCCAGCATCCGAGCGGGGGGGAGTGATACGCAGTATTTT	CASIRAGGSDTQYF
-	TRBD2	15	TRBV29-1	TRBJ2-7	TGCAGCGCGTCACATCTAGCGGGGGGGAACTACGAGCAGTACTTC	CSASHLAGGNYEQYF
-	-	13	TRBV2	TRBJ2-2	TGTGCCAGCAACAGGGAGAACACCGGGGAGCTGTTTTTT	CASNRENTGELFF